The next 16 T cell receptor beta chains were all read from a single sample in a study of T cell responses to AZD1222 COVID-19 vaccine listed by TCRdb under 2021. Library preparation was by the immunoSEQ multiplex PCR assay. The table comes from immuneACCESS by way of TCRdb, which keeps in-frame sequences with V and J called. Part of the clones is missing from these tables; in studies checked, under half for an unresolved V gene and the rest for unknown reasons. The sample includes roughly 140,000 clones, with more than 75% observed a single time. Over 3% of the sample belongs to the ten largest clones. The time point label on this specimen signifies: about 28 days (+/-7) after the second vaccine dose. The specimen comprised peripheral blood, sampled 28 days after the second AZD1222 dose. Receptors originate from an adult who received the AZD1222 COVID-19 vaccine.

This chain uses TRBV28 with TRBJ2-7; D may be TRBD2 (5 bases). Germline loops: CDR1 MDHEN, CDR2 SYDVKM. The CDR3 is made up of 15 amino acids. Trimming shortened V by 5 bases and J by 4 bases, and 18 bases separated the two germline ends. CDR3: CASSPSGTRNYEQYF. As DNA, the CDR3 is TGTGCCAGCAGTCCCTCGGGAACTCGGAATTACGAGCAGTACTTC. The variable domain in full, completed from reference TRBV28 and TRBJ2-7, reads DVKVTQSSRYLVKRTGEKVFLECVQDMDHENMFWYRQDPGLGLRLIYFSYDVKMKEKGDIPEGYSVSREKKERFSLILESASTNQTSMYLCASSPSGTRNYEQYFGPGTRLTVT.

The rearrangement links TRBV28 to TRBJ1-6; TRBD1 might be the D (5 bases). The CDR3 extends over 13 amino acids. V was pared by 7 bases and J by 9 bases, with 13 bases between. Germline-derived CDR1 and CDR2 are MDHEN and SYDVKM. CDR3 residues: CASIAGSGSPLHF. As DNA, the CDR3 is TGTGCCAGCATAGCAGGGTCAGGTTCACCCCTCCACTTT. The full variable domain, completed using reference TRBV28 and TRBJ1-6, is DVKVTQSSRYLVKRTGEKVFLECVQDMDHENMFWYRQDPGLGLRLIYFSYDVKMKEKGDIPEGYSVSREKKERFSLILESASTNQTSMYLCASIAGSGSPLHFGNGTRLTVT.

V is TRBV7-2 and J is TRBJ2-7; 9 bases are a match to TRBD1. Losses at the gene ends were 7 bases for V and 5 bases for J; bases not matched to a gene: 6. The CDR3 length is 13 residues. CDR1 is SGHTA and CDR2 is FQGNSA in the germline V gene. The CDR3 here is CASKQGTGNEQYF. In nucleotides, the CDR3 is TGTGCCAGCAAACAAGGGACAGGGAACGAGCAGTACTTC. The full variable domain, rest sourced from reference TRBV7-2 and TRBJ2-7, is GAGVSQSPSNKVTEKGKDVELRCDPISGHTALYWYRQSLGQGLEFLIYFQGNSAPDKSGLPSDRFSAERTGGSVSTLTIQRTQQEDSAVYLCASKQGTGNEQYFGPGTRLTVT.

This clone was detected once. This CDR3 reads CASSRTGVKANYGYTF. The CDR3 coding sequence is TGTGCCAGCAGCAGAACAGGGGTCAAAGCTAACTATGGCTACACCTTC. The chain carries TRBV28 and TRBJ1-2; 7 nucleotides line up with TRBD1. The CDR3 is 16 residues long. With V trimmed by 6 bases and J by 0 bases, 10 bases remained unmatched. Germline values: CDR1 MDHEN, CDR2 SYDVKM.

The chain links TRBV6-4 to TRBJ1-5; tentative D call: TRBD1 (5 bases). The CDR3 is 14 amino acids. The V end was cut by 8 bases, the J end by 6 bases, with 17 bases between. The V gene's germline CDR1 is MRHNA and CDR2 SNTAGT. For the CDR3, the DNA is TGTGCCAGCCACCGGTGGGCAGGGAGTCAGCCCCAGCATTTT. Amino acid sequence: CASHRWAGSQPQHF.

This clone came up a few times. The genes are TRBV9 and TRBJ1-6, with a tentative D call TRBD1 (6 bases). The CDR3 covers 14 residues. The germline V gene encodes CDR1 SGDLS and CDR2 YYNGEE. Trimming stripped 0 bases from V and 11 bases from J, with 12 bases between. CDR3 residues: CASSVGRGDPPLHF. The CDR3 nucleotides are TGTGCCAGCAGCGTAGGCAGGGGAGATCCACCCCTCCACTTT.

This sequence joins TRBV30 and TRBJ1-1; TRBD1 might be the D (5 bases). This CDR3 is built from 14 residues. Trimming shortened V by 2 bases and J by 5 bases, and 15 bases separated the two germline ends. The germline V gene encodes CDR1 GTSNPN and CDR2 SVGIG (reference sequence). The CDR3 nucleotides read TGTGCCTGGAGTTGGAGGGACGATGGGACTGAAGCTTTCTTT. Translated, it gives CAWSWRDDGTEAFF.

This chain joins TRBV28 and TRBJ2-4, with 9 bases identical to TRBD1. This CDR3 is built from 19 residues. Germline V gene lookup returns CDR1 MDHEN and CDR2 SYDVKM. The J segment lost 5 bases and the V segment lost 5 bases, leaving 19 bases of the junction unmatched. The DNA of the CDR3 is TGTGCCAGCAGTCCGATAGAACTTCGGACAGGGGAAGAAGAAAACATTCAGTACTTC. This encodes CASSPIELRTGEEENIQYF.

In its sample, this clone was seen a few times. The rearrangement links TRBV7-2 to TRBJ1-4; D ambiguous. The CDR3 covers 15 residues. Germline V gene data show CDR1 as SGHTA and CDR2 as FQGNSA. Trimming cost V 5 bases and J 4 bases, with 14 bases left between them. The CDR3 sequence: CASSPNILFNEKLFF. CDR3 DNA: TGTGCCAGCAGCCCTAACATACTCTTTAATGAAAAACTGTTTTTT.

This chain connects TRBV5-1 to TRBJ1-4; TRBD1 matches 9 bases. The CDR3 sequence is 14 residues long. Germline V gene lookup returns CDR1 SGHRS and CDR2 YFSETQ. V shed 7 bases and J 4 bases; nucleotides not matched to a gene: 5. CDR3 nucleotide sequence: TGCGCCAGCTCTGAGGGACAGGGTAATGAAAAACTGTTTTTT. Amino acid sequence: CASSEGQGNEKLFF.

The chain carries TRBV4-3 and TRBJ1-1; a weak D match, TRBD1 (5 bases). Germline V gene lookup returns CDR1 LGHNA and CDR2 YSLEER. This CDR3 has 18 amino acids. The ends were cut back, 1 base at V and 0 bases at J, with 18 bases in the middle. CDR3 DNA: TGCGCCAGCAGCCAAGGTCGGGTGGAGGGGAGCATGAACACTGAAGCTTTCTTT. Amino acid sequence: CASSQGRVEGSMNTEAFF.

The chain has TRBV11-2 and TRBJ2-5; D gene ambiguous. The germline CDR1 and CDR2 sequences are SGHAT and FQNNGV. The CDR3 contains 12 residues. With 5 bases removed from V and 5 bases from J, the gap between germline ends came to 9 bases. DNA of the CDR3: TGTGCCAGCAGCCAATTGTTGGAGACCCAGTACTTC. This sequence encodes CASSQLLETQYF.

The chain uses TRBV10-1 and TRBJ2-2, with unresolved D. This CDR3 comprises 12 residues. The V gene's germline CDR1 is WNHNN and CDR2 SYGVQD (reference sequence). Trimming removed 3 bases at V and 6 bases at J, with 5 bases between. The CDR3 coding sequence is TGCGCCAGCAGTGACGGATCCGGGGAGCTGTTTTTT. It is translated as CASSDGSGELFF.

This clone has just a few counts. V and J are TRBV24-1 and TRBJ2-7; D remains unclear. Germline CDR1 is KGHDR and CDR2 is SFDVKD. Between the trimmed V and J ends, which lost 4 bases and 5 bases, there was a span of 11 bases. The CDR3 loop spans 13 amino acids. CDR3 coding DNA: TGTGCCACCAGTGACCTCACCGCCGACGAGCAGTACTTC. This sequence encodes CATSDLTADEQYF.

The chain is built from TRBV30 and TRBJ1-2, with 7 nucleotides matching TRBD1. Germline-derived CDR1 and CDR2 are GTSNPN and SVGIG (reference sequence). The CDR3 runs 17 residues. V shed 5 bases, J shed 0 bases, and the junction held 15 bases outside the gene matches. The CDR3 region is CAWGGVTGRRTNYGYTF. The CDR3 DNA is TGTGCCTGGGGAGGGGTGACAGGGCGCCGTACTAACTATGGCTACACCTTC.

The table lists this clone with a count of one. CDR3 residues: CASSLDHSSGNTIYF. DNA for the CDR3: TGTGCCAGCAGCTTAGACCACAGCTCTGGAAACACCATATATTTT. The rearrangement joins TRBV7-6 to TRBJ1-3; no firm D call. The ends were cut back, 1 base at V and 0 bases at J, with 7 bases in the middle. Germline CDR1 SGHVS, CDR2 FNYEAQ. This CDR3 spans 15 amino acids.